This T cell receptor (beta chain) was observed in a study of T cell responses to AZD1222 COVID-19 vaccine. The study's findings and limits: Donors were largely white British and mainly female; clonal diversity was possibly underestimated.

Method: immunoSEQ multiplex PCR; TCRdb's copy keeps in-frame clones and lacks some. Among approximately 91,000 clones listed, 75% to 95% were seen once. Trimming took 6 bases from V and 5 from J; bases not matched to a gene: 5. The CDR3 sequence is 14 residues long. The germline gives CDR1 KGHSH, CDR2 LQKENI. Points on this clone: Antigen unknown.

The chain links TRBV18 to TRBJ2-1, with 9 nucleotides matching TRBD1. The sequence was collected from an adult who received the AZD1222 COVID-19 vaccine. Material: peripheral blood, obtained 28 days after the second AZD1222 dose. As DNA, the CDR3 is TGTGCCAGCTCCTTTGGGACAGGGAACAATGAGCAGTTCTTC. It is translated as CASSFGTGNNEQFF.